Presented here are 29 T cell receptor beta chains from one specimen sequenced in a study of shared clonotypes between healthy human individuals. Positively selected for CCR7, the CD45RO-negative cells used as naive CD8 cells excluded terminally differentiated effector memory CD45RA+ cells. Profiling relied on immunoSEQ multiplex PCR, and the TCRdb table lists in-frame clones only, not all of them. Found here are hundreds of thousands of clones, approximately 96% of them singletons; the top ten hold around 0.1%. The sequencing input was naive CD8+ T cells sorted from blood. The source is a woman younger than 45 in good health.

Of note for this clone: The junction departs from germline at one end; a sequencing error may be responsible. The same CDR3 also results from other DNA sequences found in this sample. The chain employs TRBV11-2 and TRBJ2-7; 7 nucleotides match TRBD2. The CDR3 consists of 13 residues. Germline V gives CDR1 SGHAT, CDR2 FQNNGV. As DNA, the CDR3 is TGTGCCAGCAGCCTAGAGCGGGACTACGAGCAGTACTTC. Amino acid sequence: CASSLERDYEQYF.

The CDR3 DNA is TGCAGCGCCCTCGGGGGGGCGCATTGGGGTGCTGAAGCTTTCTTT. Protein: CSALGGAHWGAEAFF. The chain uses TRBV29-1 and TRBJ1-1; D is possibly TRBD1 (6 bases). CDR1 SQVTM and CDR2 ANQGSEA come from the germline V gene. The CDR3 extends over 15 amino acids. Between the trimmed V and J ends, which lost 7 bases and 6 bases, there was a span of 24 bases.

Turning to this clone: Other DNA sequences in the same sample also yield this CDR3. V is TRBV5-6 and J is TRBJ2-1; TRBD1 or TRBD2 may be the D gene (5 bases each). Trimming stripped 0 bases from V and 4 bases from J, with 5 bases between. The CDR3 is 13 residues long. Germline loops: CDR1 SGHDT, CDR2 YYEEEE. In nucleotides, the CDR3 is TGTGCCAGCAGCTTGGGGGGGTACAATGAGCAGTTCTTC. Its protein is CASSLGGYNEQFF.

The chain uses TRBV7-9 and TRBJ2-7; 13 nucleotides line up with TRBD2. The germline V gene has CDR1 SEHNR and CDR2 FQNEAQ (reference sequence). V was pared by 6 bases and J by 2 bases, with 7 bases of the junction left unmatched. The CDR3 contains 16 residues. The CDR3 reads CASSPGTSGATYEQYF. CDR3 bases: TGTGCCAGCAGTCCCGGGACTAGCGGGGCCACCTACGAGCAGTACTTC. The full variable domain, its missing parts supplied by reference TRBV7-9 and TRBJ2-7, is DTGVSQNPRHKITKRGQNVTFRCDPISEHNRLYWYRQTLGQGPEFLTYFQNEAQLEKSRLLSDRFSAERPKGSFSTLEIQRTEQGDSAMYLCASSPGTSGATYEQYFGPGTRLTVT.

V usage is TRBV27 and J usage is TRBJ2-3; 9 bases line up with TRBD2. The CDR3 consists of 15 residues. CDR1 and CDR2 (germline): MNHEY, SMNVEV (reference sequence). V lost 3 bases to trimming and J lost 2 bases; unmatched junction nucleotides: 3. The CDR3 protein is CASSFSSGTTDTQYF. The DNA for the CDR3 is TGTGCCAGCAGTTTTTCTAGCGGGACCACAGATACGCAGTATTTT.

This clone is a singleton in its sample. This chain's CDR3 is CASSLPLAYSYNEQFF. Written as DNA, the CDR3 is TGTGCCAGCAGTTTACCGCTAGCGTACTCCTACAATGAGCAGTTCTTC. This sequence joins TRBV28 and TRBJ2-1, with D maybe TRBD2 (6 bases). Trimming removed 2 bases from V and 0 bases from J, with 11 bases in between. This CDR3 comprises 16 residues. From germline, CDR1 is MDHEN and CDR2 SYDVKM.

With respect to this clone: Other DNA sequences of this sample code for an identical CDR3. The chain uses TRBV7-9 and TRBJ2-3; D unresolved. V was trimmed by 5 bases and J by 1 base, leaving 4 bases between them. Germline V gene data show CDR1 as SEHNR and CDR2 as FQNEAQ (reference sequence). The CDR3 loop spans 12 amino acids. The CDR3 loop is CASSLGTDTQYF. CDR3 bases: TGTGCCAGCAGCCTCGGCACAGATACGCAGTATTTT.

The chain links TRBV9 to TRBJ2-7; perhaps TRBD2 as D (5 bases). Trimming left V 3 bases short and J 7 bases short, with 23 bases between. Germline CDR1 reads SGDLS; CDR2 reads YYNGEE. CDR3 length: 16 residues. The CDR3 here is CASSGGRGDGGQEQYF. Here the CDR3 DNA reads TGTGCCAGCAGCGGCGGGCGTGGAGACGGCGGGCAGGAGCAGTACTTC.

This sequence joins TRBV7-9 and TRBJ2-1; D remains unclear. V was pared by 5 bases and J by 0 bases, with 17 bases between. Per the germline V gene, CDR1 is SEHNR and CDR2 is FQNEAQ (reference sequence). This CDR3 contains 17 residues. The CDR3 here is CASSPAVSETSYNEQFF. The CDR3 DNA follows: TGTGCCAGCAGCCCGGCCGTATCGGAGACCTCCTACAATGAGCAGTTCTTC.

This chain connects TRBV11-2 to TRBJ2-3, with TRBD2 identical over 8 bases. V shed 3 bases and J 3 bases; nucleotides not matched to a gene: 17. Germline CDR1 and CDR2: SGHAT and FQNNGV. The CDR3 is 19 amino acids. The CDR3 DNA sequence: TGTGCCAGCAGCTTCCCCGGGGCGGGAGGACTACACCGTACAGATACGCAGTATTTT. It is translated as CASSFPGAGGLHRTDTQYF.

The chain recombines TRBV30 with TRBJ2-1; TRBD2 agrees at 14 bases. Germline V gene lookup returns CDR1 GTSNPN and CDR2 SVGIG (reference sequence). CDR3 size: 15 residues. V was clipped by 6 bases and J by 7 bases; unmatched bases: 8. The CDR3 DNA is TGTGCCTGCTACACCGGGACTAGCGGGAGAAATGAGCAGTTCTTC. Translating it yields CACYTGTSGRNEQFF.

This chain connects TRBV19 to TRBJ1-2; D gene ambiguous. Germline-derived CDR1 and CDR2 are LNHDA and SQIVND (reference sequence). Trimming cost V 7 bases and J 7 bases, with 10 bases left between them. This CDR3 is built from 11 residues. The CDR3 spells CASISDFGYTF. The CDR3 DNA sequence: TGTGCCAGTATTTCGGACTTTGGCTACACCTTC.

V is TRBV7-8 and J is TRBJ2-1; TRBD2 matches at 9 bases. Germline lookup yields CDR1 SGHVS and CDR2 FQNEAQ. There are 16 residues in the CDR3. Germline trimming cut 7 bases from V and 9 bases from J; bases unmatched to any gene: 16. The CDR3, as DNA: TGTGCCAGCAACCCCTTTCGGGTAGCGGGAGCGGCTGAGCAGTTCTTC. It translates to CASNPFRVAGAAEQFF.

V and J are TRBV19 and TRBJ1-5; D may be TRBD1 (5 bases). The V end was cut by 8 bases, the J end by 7 bases, with 18 bases between. The CDR3 has 14 amino acids. The germline gives CDR1 LNHDA, CDR2 SQIVND (reference sequence). For the CDR3, the DNA is TGTGCCAGTCAACGGGGGATTTTTGGACAGCCCCAGCATTTT. Its protein is CASQRGIFGQPQHF.

The chain links TRBV7-6 to TRBJ2-1, with 15 nucleotides matching TRBD2. The CDR3 totals 15 residues. V dropped 5 bases and J dropped 6; count of bases not matched to a gene: 2. Germline loops: CDR1 SGHVS, CDR2 FNYEAQ. The CDR3 DNA reads TGTGCCAGCAGCGCGGGACTAGCGGGAGGCAATGAGCAGTTCTTC. Encoded protein: CASSAGLAGGNEQFF.

Remarks on this clone: The same CDR3 is also encoded by other DNA sequences in this sample. This rearrangement joins TRBV5-6 to TRBJ1-6; D is undetermined. Germline V gene sequence: CDR1 SGHDT, CDR2 YYEEEE. The V end was cut by 0 bases, the J end by 7 bases, with 2 bases between. This CDR3 has 12 residues. The CDR3 region is CASSLGNSPLHF. In nucleotides, the CDR3 is TGTGCCAGCAGCTTGGGGAATTCACCCCTCCACTTT.

V gene TRBV13 combines with J gene TRBJ2-1; D remains unclear. Trimming cost V 2 bases and J 6 bases, with 8 bases left between them. CDR3 length: 13 residues. Germline V lookup: CDR1 PRHDT, CDR2 FYEKMQ (reference sequence). CDR3: CASSLLESNEQFF. DNA for the CDR3: TGTGCCAGCAGCTTATTGGAGTCCAATGAGCAGTTCTTC.

The chain uses TRBV23-1 and TRBJ2-6; D is perhaps TRBD2 (7 bases). TRBV23-1 belongs to the ORF category, with a function that is uncertain. This CDR3 has 20 amino acids. The V gene lost 2 bases and the J gene lost 0 bases, with 20 bases spanning the gap. CDR3 nucleotide sequence: TGCGCCAGCAGTCAAACCGAGGGGGGAGGGCCCCACTCTGGGGCCAACGTCCTGACTTTC. Protein product: CASSQTEGGGPHSGANVLTF.

This chain joins TRBV4-1 and TRBJ2-3; D unresolved. Trimming shortened V by 4 bases and J by 1 base, and 9 bases separated the two germline ends. The CDR3 has 14 residues. Germline CDR1 and CDR2: MGHRA and YSYEKL. CDR3 protein: CASSPGPGTDTQYF. The CDR3, as DNA: TGCGCCAGCAGCCCCGGTCCAGGCACAGATACGCAGTATTTT.

This chain joins TRBV27 and TRBJ2-1, with D possibly being TRBD1 (6 bases). The CDR3 consists of 14 residues. The germline V gene encodes CDR1 MNHEY and CDR2 SMNVEV (reference sequence). The germline V and J ends were trimmed by 8 bases and 4 bases, with 15 bases remaining between them. DNA for the CDR3: TGTGCCAGCTCGAACAGGGCCCTTTACAATGAGCAGTTCTTC. It is translated as CASSNRALYNEQFF.

The rearrangement links TRBV19 to TRBJ1-1; D call uncertain. From germline, CDR1 is LNHDA and CDR2 SQIVND (reference sequence). V was cut by 7 bases and J by 4 bases, with 13 bases left in between. The CDR3 consists of 13 residues. CDR3 sequence (DNA): TGTGCCAGTAACGGCCTGGGGAGCACTGAAGCTTTCTTT. Its protein is CASNGLGSTEAFF.

The rearrangement joins TRBV6-1 to TRBJ2-7, with TRBD2 as a possible D gene (6 bases). CDR3 length: 12 amino acids. Looked up from germline, CDR1 is MNHNS and CDR2 is SASEGT. V gave up 5 bases and J gave up 7 bases, with 12 bases separating them. This chain's CDR3 is CASSTGLPEQYF. In DNA form, the CDR3 reads TGTGCCAGCAGTACCGGACTACCTGAGCAGTACTTC.

This clone has only one observation. The chain combines TRBV6-7 with TRBJ1-1; 8 bases align to TRBD1. TRBV6-7 is flagged as an ORF with uncertain function. V trimming: 6 bases; J trimming: 3 bases; junction bases outside the gene matches: 6. The CDR3 runs to 14 residues. CDR3: CASRPDRGYTEAFF. CDR3 coding DNA: TGTGCCAGCAGGCCCGACAGGGGATACACTGAAGCTTTCTTT.

This chain connects TRBV7-9 to TRBJ2-7; D unresolved. CDR1 SEHNR and CDR2 FQNEAQ come from the germline V gene (reference sequence). V was trimmed by 5 bases and J by 4 bases, leaving 9 bases between them. CDR3 length: 12 amino acids. The CDR3, as DNA: TGTGCCAGCAGCCCACTCCTTTACGAGCAGTACTTC. Its translation is CASSPLLYEQYF.

The CDR3 DNA follows: TGTGCCAGCAGCTTCAGGACAGATAGCACCGGGGAGCTGTTTTTT. Amino acid sequence: CASSFRTDSTGELFF. The rearrangement joins TRBV7-9 to TRBJ2-2, with a possible D match to TRBD1 (6 bases). CDR3 size: 15 residues. Germline loops: CDR1 SEHNR, CDR2 FQNEAQ (reference sequence). With 3 bases removed from V and 4 bases from J, the gap between germline ends came to 12 bases.

The rearrangement joins TRBV28 to TRBJ2-2; D not resolved. V lost 3 bases to trimming and J lost 2 bases, with 19 bases between them. The CDR3 sequence is 18 residues long. Germline V gives CDR1 MDHEN, CDR2 SYDVKM. Here the CDR3 DNA reads TGTGCCAGCAGTTTCGTCCCACTTCTAACCATTAACACCGGGGAGCTGTTTTTT. Translation gives CASSFVPLLTINTGELFF.

This chain links TRBV7-9 with TRBJ2-4; TRBD2 is a possible D gene (6 bases). There are 14 residues in the CDR3. Trimming took off 4 bases at V and 2 bases at J, with 9 bases between the two ends. CDR1 SEHNR and CDR2 FQNEAQ come from the germline V gene (reference sequence). As DNA, the CDR3 is TGTGCCAGCAGCTCGCGGGGACCCAAAAACATTCAGTACTTC. It specifies CASSSRGPKNIQYF.

The chain is built from TRBV7-2 and TRBJ1-5; D remains unclear. This CDR3 contains 15 residues. V was clipped by 1 base and J by 3 bases, with 10 bases between them. In germline, CDR1 is SGHTA, CDR2 FQGNSA. CDR3 protein: CASSLVLADNQPQHF. DNA of the CDR3: TGTGCCAGCAGCTTAGTTTTGGCAGACAATCAGCCCCAGCATTTT. The full variable domain, with the rest looked up from reference TRBV7-2 and TRBJ1-5, is GAGVSQSPSNKVTEKGKDVELRCDPISGHTALYWYRQSLGQGLEFLIYFQGNSAPDKSGLPSDRFSAERTGGSVSTLTIQRTQQEDSAVYLCASSLVLADNQPQHFGDGTRLSIL.

The chain recombines TRBV19 with TRBJ1-1, with TRBD1 identical over 8 bases. J was trimmed by 0 bases and V by 1 base; bases with no gene match: 10. The CDR3 length is 18 residues. Germline lookup yields CDR1 LNHDA and CDR2 SQIVND (reference sequence). In nucleotides, the CDR3 is TGTGCCAGTAGTATAGCGACAGGGGTGGGTACCATGAACACTGAAGCTTTCTTT. It is translated as CASSIATGVGTMNTEAFF.